What follows are 15 T cell receptor beta chains derived from one specimen sequenced in a study of cytomegalovirus exposure and HLA in healthy donors. PCR was performed using 60 Vbeta and 13 Jbeta primers. Profiling relied on immunoSEQ multiplex PCR, and the TCRdb table lists in-frame clones only, not all of them. The sample has tens of thousands of clones, approximately 80% seen once. Sequenced input: PBMCs. All receptors come from a male donor in good health and CMV-seronegative.

This CDR3 is CAIRGGGGTEAFF. The CDR3 DNA sequence: TGTGCCATCAGGGGGGGAGGGGGCACTGAAGCTTTCTTT. V gene TRBV10-3 combines with J gene TRBJ1-1; the D gene is possibly TRBD1 (6 bases). This CDR3 is 13 amino acids long. Trimming took 6 bases from V and 4 from J, leaving 12 bases between them. CDR1 ENHRY and CDR2 SYGVKD come from the germline V gene.

This rearrangement joins TRBV2 to TRBJ1-2; the D gene is possibly TRBD1 (6 bases). The CDR3 sequence is 14 residues long. V was pared by 5 bases and J by 4 bases, with 14 bases between. CDR1 SNHLY and CDR2 FYNNEI come from the germline V gene. The CDR3 reads CASSNREGTYGYTF. CDR3 sequence (DNA): TGTGCCAGCAGTAACAGGGAAGGTACCTATGGCTACACCTTC.

This chain connects TRBV5-1 to TRBJ2-3, with TRBD1 matching over 12 bases. Germline CDR1 SGHRS, CDR2 YFSETQ. Trimming removed 4 bases from V and 0 bases from J; junction bases left unmatched: 15. This CDR3 has 20 amino acids. The CDR3 coding sequence is TGCGCCAGCAGCGGATCCGGGACAGGGGGCGACTTTTTTAGCACAGATACGCAGTATTTT. This codes for CASSGSGTGGDFFSTDTQYF.

The rearrangement links TRBV5-1 to TRBJ1-1; D may be TRBD1 (5 bases). The CDR3 is made up of 13 amino acids. The V gene's germline CDR1 is SGHRS and CDR2 YFSETQ. With 5 bases removed from V and 1 base from J, the gap between germline ends came to 9 bases. Here the CDR3 DNA reads TGCGCCAGCAGTCCTAGGGGGAACACTGAAGCTTTCTTT. It encodes CASSPRGNTEAFF.

The chain couples TRBV5-1 to TRBJ2-1; TRBD2 aligns across 10 bases. V was clipped by 1 base and J by 9 bases; unmatched bases: 4. CDR1 and CDR2 from the germline V gene are SGHRS and YFSETQ. The CDR3 length is 14 residues. The CDR3 spells CASSLYTSGTEQFF. For the CDR3, the DNA is TGCGCCAGCAGCTTGTATACTAGCGGGACTGAGCAGTTCTTC.

This sequence joins TRBV7-2 and TRBJ1-5; tentatively, D is TRBD1 (6 bases). V gave up 1 base and J gave up 7 bases, with 14 bases separating them. This CDR3 spans 15 amino acids. CDR1 SGHTA and CDR2 FQGNSA come from the germline V gene. CDR3 DNA sequence: TGTGCCAGCAGCTTAGGAGGGGGAAATGGACAGCCCCAGCATTTT. It specifies CASSLGGGNGQPQHF.

The J gene is TRBJ2-3, the V gene TRBV21-1; the table gives TRBD2 as D, unverified against the DNA. TRBV21-1 is an annotated pseudogene. The CDR3 contains 14 residues. As DNA, the CDR3 is TGTGCCAGCAGCAAAGCTCTCCAGCGAGATACGCAGTATTTT. Translation gives CASSKALQRDTQYF.

V gene TRBV18 combines with J gene TRBJ1-2; perhaps TRBD1 as D (6 bases). Trimming took 2 bases from V and 2 from J, leaving 12 bases between them. The CDR3 consists of 15 residues. CDR1 and CDR2 (germline): KGHSH, LQKENI. The CDR3: CASSPNRELNYGYTF. CDR3 nucleotides: TGTGCCAGCTCACCAAACAGGGAGCTCAACTATGGCTACACCTTC.

The chain links TRBV4-3 to TRBJ1-1, with 9 bases identical to TRBD1. The trim removed 4 bases at V and 4 bases at J, leaving 13 bases unmatched. This CDR3 is 17 amino acids long. The V gene's germline CDR1 is LGHNA and CDR2 YSLEER. As DNA, the CDR3 is TGCGCCAGCAGCCGCAAGCTAATACAGGGGGCTGTCACTGAAGCTTTCTTT. Translated, it gives CASSRKLIQGAVTEAFF.

This clone was observed a few times. V gene TRBV5-1 combines with J gene TRBJ1-1; D may be TRBD1 (5 bases). This CDR3 is built from 16 residues. Germline V gives CDR1 SGHRS, CDR2 YFSETQ. Trimming stripped 4 bases from V and 1 base from J, with 17 bases between. The CDR3 DNA follows: TGCGCCAGCAGCATTGGGGACGGGGGAGGGAACACTGAAGCTTTCTTT. Translation gives CASSIGDGGGNTEAFF.

The chain is built from TRBV5-1 and TRBJ1-1; D gene uncertain. Between the trimmed V and J ends, which lost 1 base and 1 base, there was a span of 8 bases. There are 14 residues in the CDR3. CDR1 and CDR2 from the germline V gene are SGHRS and YFSETQ. Here the CDR3 reads CASSLKPPNTEAFF. The CDR3 region has the DNA TGCGCCAGCAGCTTGAAGCCCCCGAACACTGAAGCTTTCTTT.

The chain carries TRBV4-1 and TRBJ2-1; 11 nucleotides agree with TRBD2. This CDR3 region has 15 residues. Germline loops: CDR1 MGHRA, CDR2 YSYEKL. V gave up 2 bases and J gave up 6 bases; unmatched junction bases: 3. CDR3 amino acids: CASSQLAGGFNEQFF. CDR3 bases: TGCGCCAGCAGCCAACTAGCGGGGGGTTTCAATGAGCAGTTCTTC.

The gene calls are TRBV7-2 and TRBJ1-3; 10 nucleotides agree with TRBD1. The germline V gene has CDR1 SGHTA and CDR2 FQGNSA. The CDR3 contains 16 residues. The V segment lost 6 bases and the J segment 0 bases; nucleotides outside the gene matches: 5. In DNA form, the CDR3 reads TGTGCCAGCAGTGGACAGGGGGTTTACTCTGGAAACACCATATATTTT. This sequence encodes CASSGQGVYSGNTIYF.

The CDR3 loop reads CASSHLEGYEQYF. CDR3 sequence (DNA): TGCGCCAGCAGCCACCTCGAGGGCTACGAGCAGTACTTC. The chain uses TRBV4-1 and TRBJ2-7, with a possible D match to TRBD2 (5 bases). This CDR3 region has 13 residues. CDR1 and CDR2 (germline): MGHRA, YSYEKL. V was pared by 3 bases and J by 3 bases, with 9 bases between.

The rearrangement joins TRBV19 to TRBJ1-5; TRBD1 agrees at 7 bases. The V and J ends lost 5 bases and 6 bases, in that order; junction bases with no gene match: 13. The CDR3 consists of 16 residues. The germline V gene has CDR1 LNHDA and CDR2 SQIVND (reference sequence). Here the CDR3 reads CASSAQAGGVGQPQHF. The CDR3 coding sequence is TGTGCCAGTAGTGCACAGGCAGGGGGAGTGGGTCAGCCCCAGCATTTT. The full variable domain, its missing parts supplied by reference TRBV19 and TRBJ1-5, is DGGITQSPKYLFRKEGQNVTLSCEQNLNHDAMYWYRQDPGQGLRLIYYSQIVNDFQKGDIAEGYSVSREKKESFPLTVTSAQKNPTAFYLCASSAQAGGVGQPQHFGDGTRLSIL.